The 26 T cell receptor beta chains presented below share a single source sample, sequenced in a study of Tregs in tolerant kidney transplant recipients. Here immunoSEQ multiplex PCR was the method, and the copy in TCRdb shows in-frame clones only, minus some. The table shows some 74,000 clones, with around 90% occurring only once. The specimen was Tregs from blood, collected before the transplant. Source of these receptors: a human donor who received a combined kidney and bone marrow transplant.

This clone was observed a single time. The J gene is TRBJ2-3, the V gene TRBV10-2; 14 bases align to TRBD2. This CDR3 spans 20 amino acids. After removal of 0 bases from V and 0 bases from J, the junction contained 8 bases not matched to a gene. The V gene's germline CDR1 is WSHSY and CDR2 SAAADI. CDR3 coding DNA: TGCGCCAGCAGTGAGTCGGCCGGGACTAGCGGGGGAGGTAGCACAGATACGCAGTATTTT. Residues: CASSESAGTSGGGSTDTQYF.

This clone showed up just a few times. The chain employs TRBV4-1 and TRBJ2-2; 11 bases are a match to TRBD1. The CDR3 covers 18 residues. The V and J ends lost 4 bases and 5 bases, in that order; junction bases with no gene match: 12. Germline CDR1 reads MGHRA; CDR2 reads YSYEKL. CDR3 DNA: TGCGCCAGCAGCCGCCACGTCCCCGGGACAGGGGGGACCGGGGAGCTGTTTTTT. Translated: CASSRHVPGTGGTGELFF.

The chain carries TRBV28 and TRBJ2-3; the D gene is possibly TRBD1 (6 bases). CDR3 length: 14 amino acids. V lost 5 bases, J lost 2 bases, and 11 bases lay in between. Per the germline V gene, CDR1 is MDHEN and CDR2 is SYDVKM. The CDR3 loop is CASSPGQPTDTQYF. The DNA for the CDR3 is TGTGCCAGCAGTCCCGGACAGCCCACAGATACGCAGTATTTT. The entire variable domain, with the rest obtained from reference TRBV28 and TRBJ2-3, is as follows: DVKVTQSSRYLVKRTGEKVFLECVQDMDHENMFWYRQDPGLGLRLIYFSYDVKMKEKGDIPEGYSVSREKKERFSLILESASTNQTSMYLCASSPGQPTDTQYFGPGTRLTVL.

V usage is TRBV15 and J usage is TRBJ2-3; tentatively, D is TRBD2 (6 bases). This CDR3 region has 15 residues. CDR1 is LNHNV, CDR2 YYDKDF, per germline (reference sequence). Trimming pared 4 bases from V and 2 bases from J, leaving 13 bases between. The CDR3 nucleotides are TGTGCCACCAGCACGGTAGCGGCCCCCACAGATACGCAGTATTTT. Translating it yields CATSTVAAPTDTQYF.

The V and J genes are TRBV19 and TRBJ1-5, with D possibly matching TRBD1 (5 bases). The CDR3 contains 16 residues. V lost 7 bases and J lost 2, with 18 bases in between. Germline assignment: CDR1 LNHDA and CDR2 SQIVND (reference sequence). The CDR3 loop is CASTLGLLSGNQPQHF. Written as DNA, the CDR3 is TGTGCCAGTACCCTGGGGCTCCTATCGGGCAATCAGCCCCAGCATTTT.

The CDR3 is CASSQGTISGRLYEQYF. For the CDR3, the DNA is TGTGCCAGCAGCCAAGGGACGATTAGCGGGAGGTTGTACGAGCAGTACTTC. The chain employs TRBV4-2 and TRBJ2-7, with TRBD2 matching 10 bases. With 1 base clipped from V and 4 bases from J, the junction kept 10 bases outside the gene matches. Germline CDR1 LGHNA, CDR2 YNFKEQ. The CDR3 is 17 amino acids.

The chain is built from TRBV11-3 and TRBJ2-1, with 7 bases matching TRBD2. V dropped 3 bases and J dropped 0; count of bases not matched to a gene: 5. CDR3 length: 16 residues. Germline V gene sequence: CDR1 SGHNT, CDR2 YENEEA. CDR3 in DNA: TGTGCCAGCAGCTTCAGCGGGAAAAGCTCCTACAATGAGCAGTTCTTC. This codes for CASSFSGKSSYNEQFF. The full variable domain, in which reference TRBV11-3 and TRBJ2-1 provide the parts outside the CDR3, is EAGVVQSPRYKIIEKKQPVAFWCNPISGHNTLYWYLQNLGQGPELLIRYENEEAVDDSQLPKDRFSAERLKGVDSTLKIQPAELGDSAVYLCASSFSGKSSYNEQFFGPGTRLTVL.

The rearrangement links TRBV5-1 to TRBJ1-1; 8 bases map to TRBD1. CDR1 is SGHRS, CDR2 YFSETQ, per germline. CDR3 length equals 15 residues. V was pared by 3 bases and J by 3 bases, with 7 bases of the junction left unmatched. Here the CDR3 DNA reads TGCGCCAGCAGCTCACTGGGACAGGTACACACTGAAGCTTTCTTT. Its translation: CASSSLGQVHTEAFF.

In its sample, this clone was seen once. The sample contains more than one DNA sequence encoding this CDR3. V and J are TRBV5-1 and TRBJ2-1, with 9 bases that match TRBD2. Per germline, CDR1 SGHRS and CDR2 YFSETQ. The CDR3 has 15 residues. The trim removed 4 bases at V and 5 bases at J, leaving 7 bases unmatched. The CDR3 bases are TGCGCCAGCAGCCCGTTAGCGGGAGTCCACAATGAGCAGTTCTTC. Translating gives CASSPLAGVHNEQFF.

The genes are TRBV30 and TRBJ1-2; 7 bases are shared with TRBD1. This CDR3 is 12 amino acids long. Germline V gene data show CDR1 as GTSNPN and CDR2 as SVGIG (reference sequence). Trimming cost V 1 base and J 6 bases; bases outside gene matches: 2. This CDR3 reads CAWSGQGNGYTF. For the CDR3, the DNA is TGTGCCTGGAGTGGACAGGGAAATGGCTACACCTTC. The full variable domain, rest sourced from reference TRBV30 and TRBJ1-2, is SQTIHQWPATLVQPVGSPLSLECTVEGTSNPNLYWYRQAAGRGLQLLFYSVGIGQISSEVPQNLSASRPQDRQFILSSKKLLLSDSGFYLCAWSGQGNGYTFGSGTRLTVV.

The gene calls are TRBV28 and TRBJ1-5; unclear D gene. V was clipped by 6 bases and J by 3 bases, with 18 bases between them. CDR3 size: 16 residues. Germline V gene lookup returns CDR1 MDHEN and CDR2 SYDVKM. The CDR3 nucleotides read TGTGCCAGCAGACCTTATGGCGAACGGTCCAATCAGCCCCAGCATTTT. It specifies CASRPYGERSNQPQHF.

This chain connects TRBV7-8 to TRBJ2-1; 16 bases are a match to TRBD2. V shed 5 bases and J 8 bases; nucleotides not matched to a gene: 12. This CDR3 comprises 18 residues. Germline CDR1 and CDR2: SGHVS and FQNEAQ. The CDR3 loop is CASSQWGTGLAGGDEQFF. The CDR3 DNA follows: TGTGCCAGCAGCCAGTGGGGGACGGGACTAGCGGGAGGGGATGAGCAGTTCTTC.

The V and J genes are TRBV6-5 and TRBJ1-4, with D possibly matching TRBD1 (5 bases). Germline values: CDR1 MNHEY, CDR2 SVGAGI. Trimming stripped 0 bases from V and 6 bases from J, with 11 bases between. The CDR3 runs to 15 residues. The CDR3 bases are TGTGCCAGCAGTTACTCGGGTCAGGGACATGAAAAACTGTTTTTT. This gives the protein CASSYSGQGHEKLFF.

Comment on this clone: Other DNA sequences in the same sample also yield this CDR3. The chain couples TRBV9 to TRBJ2-4, with TRBD1 identical over 8 bases. Germline CDR1 is SGDLS and CDR2 is YYNGEE. The CDR3 loop spans 14 amino acids. V was clipped by 0 bases and J by 4 bases; unmatched bases: 0. The CDR3 loop reads CASSVGTGKNIQYF. The CDR3 nucleotides read TGTGCCAGCAGCGTAGGGACAGGGAAAAACATTCAGTACTTC.

V and J are TRBV7-2 and TRBJ2-5; D is undetermined. The end of the DNA aligns better with TRBJ2-7, so the J call may be wrong. Germline values: CDR1 SGHTA, CDR2 FQGNSA. This CDR3 comprises 11 residues. The CDR3 region is CASSLSNEQYF. Written as DNA, the CDR3 is TGTGCCAGCAGCTTAAGTAACGAGCAGTACTTC.

The V gene is TRBV7-9, the J gene TRBJ1-4; a weak D match, TRBD1 (6 bases). Germline-derived CDR1 and CDR2 are SEHNR and FQNEAQ (reference sequence). Trimming removed 5 bases from V and 2 bases from J, with 12 bases in between. This CDR3 region has 15 residues. CDR3 amino acids: CASSDPTGTNEKLFF. For the CDR3, the DNA is TGTGCCAGCAGCGATCCGACAGGTACTAATGAAAAACTGTTTTTT.

In this sample, this clone turned up once. The chain employs TRBV7-9 and TRBJ2-1; D might be TRBD1 (5 bases). With 2 bases removed from V and 5 bases from J, the gap between germline ends came to 10 bases. CDR3 length: 14 amino acids. Germline V gene lookup returns CDR1 SEHNR and CDR2 FQNEAQ (reference sequence). The DNA of the CDR3 is TGTGCCAGCAGCTTATCCTTAGGGGACAATGAGCAGTTCTTC. Translating gives CASSLSLGDNEQFF.

The rearrangement joins TRBV10-3 to TRBJ1-3; tentatively, D is TRBD1 (6 bases). Germline assignment: CDR1 ENHRY and CDR2 SYGVKD. Trimming left V 6 bases short and J 2 bases short, with 11 bases between. This CDR3 comprises 14 residues. CDR3 coding DNA: TGTGCCATCAGAACAGGGACCGCTGGAAACACCATATATTTT. Protein: CAIRTGTAGNTIYF.

The chain has TRBV9 and TRBJ2-1; 12 bases fit TRBD2. From germline, CDR1 is SGDLS and CDR2 YYNGEE. The CDR3 consists of 18 residues. The J segment lost 1 base and the V segment lost 3 bases, leaving 8 bases of the junction unmatched. The CDR3 loop is CASSAPPGTSGSYNEQFF. The CDR3 coding sequence is TGTGCCAGCAGCGCCCCCCCTGGGACTAGCGGGTCCTACAATGAGCAGTTCTTC.

This chain connects TRBV30 to TRBJ2-7; no clear D. The CDR3 totals 11 residues. CDR1 GTSNPN and CDR2 SVGIG come from the germline V gene (reference sequence). V was shortened by 2 bases and J by 4 bases, with 6 bases between the two germline ends. The CDR3 nucleotides read TGTGCCTGGAGTACCTGGTACGAGCAGTACTTC. Translated: CAWSTWYEQYF.

This clone was recorded only once. The rearrangement uses TRBV7-6 and TRBJ2-7; TRBD1 might be the D (5 bases). CDR3 length: 13 amino acids. Per germline, CDR1 SGHVS and CDR2 FNYEAQ. V gave up 5 bases and J gave up 2 bases, with 10 bases separating them. The CDR3 reads CASSQDTTYEQYF. In nucleotides, the CDR3 is TGTGCCAGCAGCCAGGACACGACCTACGAGCAGTACTTC.

V and J are TRBV6-6 and TRBJ2-7; D is perhaps TRBD2 (5 bases). There are 12 residues in the CDR3. V lost 4 bases to trimming and J lost 2 bases, with 6 bases between them. Germline CDR1 and CDR2: MNHNY and SVGAGI (reference sequence). The CDR3 DNA reads TGTGCCAGCAGTTCGGAGGCCTACGAGCAGTACTTC. It translates to CASSSEAYEQYF.

The V call is TRBV19, the J call TRBJ2-5; the match to TRBD2 covers 10 bases. This CDR3 has 14 amino acids. The V gene end was trimmed by 3 bases and the J gene end by 5 bases; junction bases not matched to a gene: 3. The germline V gene encodes CDR1 LNHDA and CDR2 SQIVND (reference sequence). The CDR3 spells CASSITSGTETQYF. DNA for the CDR3: TGTGCCAGTAGTATTACTAGCGGGACGGAGACCCAGTACTTC.

This chain joins TRBV6-4 and TRBJ2-1, with 7 bases fitting TRBD1. CDR1 is MRHNA and CDR2 is SNTAGT in the germline V gene. V trimming: 5 bases; J trimming: 7 bases; junction bases outside the gene matches: 5. This CDR3 spans 13 amino acids. In DNA, the CDR3 is TGTGCCAGCAGTCGGGACAGCAAAAATGAGCAGTTCTTC. Residues: CASSRDSKNEQFF.

J is TRBJ2-5 and V is TRBV6-5; 10 nucleotides match TRBD2. The CDR3 is 13 residues long. V was clipped by 5 bases and J by 5 bases; unmatched bases: 2. In germline, CDR1 is MNHEY, CDR2 SVGAGI. The CDR3 spells CASSLSGGETQYF. The CDR3 DNA sequence: TGTGCCAGCAGTCTTAGCGGGGGGGAGACCCAGTACTTC.

This chain uses TRBV4-2 with TRBJ2-3; TRBD2 agrees at 7 bases. The CDR3 sequence is 17 residues long. V shed 1 base and J 5 bases; nucleotides not matched to a gene: 12. Germline V CDR1 and CDR2: LGHNA, YNFKEQ. The CDR3 loop is CASSQVRGGREGDTQYF. CDR3 bases: TGTGCCAGCAGCCAAGTGAGGGGCGGGAGAGAGGGAGATACGCAGTATTTT.